This T cell receptor (beta chain) was identified during a study of OX40 agonist ivuxolimab in advanced cancers. Describing the broader study: Ivuxolimab was an agonistic, fully human IgG2 monoclonal antibody directed against OX40 (CD134), a costimulatory receptor. Intravenous ivuxolimab was administered to patients every 2 weeks at six dose levels: 0.01, 0.1, 0.3, 1.5, 3 and 10 mg/kg. Of the roughly 52 patients in dose escalation, 19 had hepatocellular carcinoma, approximately 15 had melanoma, 9 had renal cell carcinoma and 9 had head and neck cancer. The dose-escalation cohort was about 86% male with a mean age of around 62 years, ranging from 23 to 79. Patients were allowed to have had prior anti-PD-1, anti-PD-L1 or anti-CTLA-4 therapy, and approximately 37% of the dose-escalation patients had been treated with checkpoint inhibitors. Partial responses occurred in three dose-escalation patients, of whom one had hepatocellular carcinoma and two had cutaneous melanoma. Peripheral TCRbeta sequencing aimed to test whether ivuxolimab altered TCR sequence diversity and caused clonal T-cell expansion. The paper covers the monotherapy dose-escalation part of the phase I ivuxolimab trial, which included N ≈ 54 patients.

Patients with autoimmune disease history or receiving systemic immunosuppression were excluded from the trial. In every dose cohort, peripheral blood was drawn for TCR sequencing at baseline, cycle 4 day 1, and cycle 7 day 1. Samples came from an open-label, multicenter, first-in-human phase I dose-escalation trial of ivuxolimab. The trial enrolled adults with locally advanced or metastatic head and neck squamous cell, hepatocellular, melanoma or renal cell carcinoma. Before TCR sequencing, CD4+ and CD8+ T cells were separately sorted from peripheral blood. Comments on this clone: Its target antigen remains unknown. Base quality data are lacking; no much larger clone is found one base away.

To sequence the TCRbeta CDR3 region, genomic DNA was isolated from the sorted cells. TCRbeta CDR3 regions were sequenced using the immunoSEQ Assay. TCRdb provides this immuneACCESS table in a form limited to in-frame rearrangements. Some clones are lacking; in checked studies, under half of them reflect an unresolved V gene, and why the rest are absent is not known. This sample comprises around 70,000 clones, around four fifths of them detected only once. Around 1.8% of the sample is held by the ten biggest clonotypes. Points the paper makes about the study in general: At doses of 0.1 to 3.0 mg/kg, clonal expansion of both CD4+ and CD8+ blood T cells was observed from baseline to week 6. In partial responders in the 0.1-3.0 mg/kg groups, normalized peripheral clonal expansion was found to be among the lowest, especially among CD8+ T cells. After ivuxolimab, expanded clones were on average more numerous among CD8+ T cells than among CD4+ T cells. Low levels of normalized T-cell clonal expansion were also seen in some nonresponding patients. Which antigens the clonally expanded peripheral T cells were specific for was not determined.

Its CDR3 holds 14 amino acids, cysteine through phenylalanine. Kept here is only the CDR3 DNA, which spans 42 bases and is read in frame from base 1. V is pared back by 1 base and J by 2 bases, with 7 bases lying between the germline termini. The germline V gene provides CDR1 LGHNA and CDR2 YNFKEQ. Recombination joined TRBV4-2 with TRBJ2-3; TRBD2 is perhaps the D gene, given 6 matching bases. The TCR sequence derives from an adult with an advanced solid tumor such as melanoma, head and neck, liver or kidney cancer. This specimen was CD4+ or CD8+ T cells sorted from blood, taken in a trial of the OX40 agonist ivuxolimab. Read as DNA, the sequence is TGTGCCAGCAGCCAAGGCGGGGCCACAGATACGCAGTATTTT. It codes for CASSQGGATDTQYF.